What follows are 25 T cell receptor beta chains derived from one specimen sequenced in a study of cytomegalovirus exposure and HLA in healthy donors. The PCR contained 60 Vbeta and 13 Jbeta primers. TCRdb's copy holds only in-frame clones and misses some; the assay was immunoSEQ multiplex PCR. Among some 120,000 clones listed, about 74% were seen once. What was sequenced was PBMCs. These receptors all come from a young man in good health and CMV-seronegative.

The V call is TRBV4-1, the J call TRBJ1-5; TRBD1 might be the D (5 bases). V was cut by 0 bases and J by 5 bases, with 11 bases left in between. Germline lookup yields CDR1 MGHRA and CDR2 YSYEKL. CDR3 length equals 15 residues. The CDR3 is CASSQDGGDYQPQHF. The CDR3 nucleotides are TGCGCCAGCAGCCAAGATGGGGGGGATTATCAGCCCCAGCATTTT.

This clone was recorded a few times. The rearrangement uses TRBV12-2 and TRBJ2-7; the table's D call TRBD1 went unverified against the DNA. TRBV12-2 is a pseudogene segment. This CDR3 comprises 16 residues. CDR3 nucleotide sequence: TGTGCAAGTCGCTTATCCTTAGGGACAGGAGTGCGGGAGCAGTACTTC. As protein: CASRLSLGTGVREQYF.

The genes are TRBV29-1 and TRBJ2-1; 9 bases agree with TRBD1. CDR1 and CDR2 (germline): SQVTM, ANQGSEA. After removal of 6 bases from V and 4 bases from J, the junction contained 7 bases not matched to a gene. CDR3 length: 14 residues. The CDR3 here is CSVNRDRDYNEQFF. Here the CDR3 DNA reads TGCAGCGTCAACCGGGACAGGGATTACAATGAGCAGTTCTTC.

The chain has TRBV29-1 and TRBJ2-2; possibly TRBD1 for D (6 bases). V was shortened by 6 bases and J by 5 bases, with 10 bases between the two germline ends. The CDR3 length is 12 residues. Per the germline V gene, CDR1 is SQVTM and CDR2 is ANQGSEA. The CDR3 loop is CSVEQGTGELFF. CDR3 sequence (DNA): TGCAGCGTGGAACAGGGAACCGGGGAGCTGTTTTTT.

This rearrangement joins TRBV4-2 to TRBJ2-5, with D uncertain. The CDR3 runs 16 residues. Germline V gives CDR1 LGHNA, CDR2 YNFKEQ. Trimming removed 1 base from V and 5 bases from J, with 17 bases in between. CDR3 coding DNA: TGTGCCAGCAGCCAAGTCTCGGCTAGTTACACGGAGACCCAGTACTTC. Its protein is CASSQVSASYTETQYF.

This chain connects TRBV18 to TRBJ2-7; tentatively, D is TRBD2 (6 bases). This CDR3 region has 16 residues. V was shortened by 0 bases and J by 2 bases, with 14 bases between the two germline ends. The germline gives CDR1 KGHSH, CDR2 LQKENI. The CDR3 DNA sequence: TGTGCCAGCTCACCACCCGGGAGACTAGTTCCCTACGAGCAGTACTTC. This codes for CASSPPGRLVPYEQYF.

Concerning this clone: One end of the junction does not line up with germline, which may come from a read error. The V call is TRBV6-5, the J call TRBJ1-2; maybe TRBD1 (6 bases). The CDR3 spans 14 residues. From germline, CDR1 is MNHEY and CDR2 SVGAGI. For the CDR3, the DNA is TGTGCCAGCAGTTACTCCCAGGGGCAAGGAGGCTACCCCTTC. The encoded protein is CASSYSQGQGGYPF.

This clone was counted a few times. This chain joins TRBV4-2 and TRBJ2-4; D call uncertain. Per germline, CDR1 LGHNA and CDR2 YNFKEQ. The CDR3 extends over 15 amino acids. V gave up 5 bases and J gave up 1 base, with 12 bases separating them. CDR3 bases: TGTGCCAGCAGCGACTGGCGAACCGCCAAAAACATTCAGTACTTC. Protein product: CASSDWRTAKNIQYF.

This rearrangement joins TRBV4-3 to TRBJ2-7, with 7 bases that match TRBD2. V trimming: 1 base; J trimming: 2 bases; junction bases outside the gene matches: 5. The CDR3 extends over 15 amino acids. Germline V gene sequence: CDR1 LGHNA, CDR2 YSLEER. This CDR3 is CASSQGSGPAYEQYF. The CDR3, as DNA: TGCGCCAGCAGCCAAGGTAGCGGGCCCGCCTACGAGCAGTACTTC.

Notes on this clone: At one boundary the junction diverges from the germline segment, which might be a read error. The CDR3 loop reads CAGSISGTGPGNTIYF. The CDR3 nucleotides are TGTGCCGGTAGTATCAGTGGGACAGGGCCTGGAAACACCATATATTTT. V is TRBV19 and J is TRBJ1-3; 9 nucleotides agree with TRBD1. Per germline, CDR1 LNHDA and CDR2 SQIVND (reference sequence). There are 16 residues in the CDR3.

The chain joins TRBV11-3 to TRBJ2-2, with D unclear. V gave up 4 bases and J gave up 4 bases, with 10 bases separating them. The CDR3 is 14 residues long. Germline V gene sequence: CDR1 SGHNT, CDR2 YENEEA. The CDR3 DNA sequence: TGTGCCAGCAGCTCCGAAACAGCCACCGGGGAGCTGTTTTTT. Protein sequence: CASSSETATGELFF.

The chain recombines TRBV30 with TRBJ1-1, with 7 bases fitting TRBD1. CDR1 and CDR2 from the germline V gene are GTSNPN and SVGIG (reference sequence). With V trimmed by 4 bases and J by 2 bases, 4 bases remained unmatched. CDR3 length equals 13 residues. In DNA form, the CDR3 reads TGTGCCTGGACCCAGGGGGTTAACACTGAAGCTTTCTTT. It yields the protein CAWTQGVNTEAFF.

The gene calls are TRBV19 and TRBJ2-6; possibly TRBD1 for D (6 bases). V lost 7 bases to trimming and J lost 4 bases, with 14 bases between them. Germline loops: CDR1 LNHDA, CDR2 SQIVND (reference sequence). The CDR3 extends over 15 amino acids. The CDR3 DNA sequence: TGTGCCAGTATCCCGGACAGAGCAGGGGCCAACGTCCTGACTTTC. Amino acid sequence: CASIPDRAGANVLTF.

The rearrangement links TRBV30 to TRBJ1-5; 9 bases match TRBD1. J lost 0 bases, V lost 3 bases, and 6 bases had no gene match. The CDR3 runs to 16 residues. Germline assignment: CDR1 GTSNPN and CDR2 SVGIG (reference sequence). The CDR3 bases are TGTGCCTGGAGCCGTGACAGGGGGTATAGCAATCAGCCCCAGCATTTT. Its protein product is CAWSRDRGYSNQPQHF.

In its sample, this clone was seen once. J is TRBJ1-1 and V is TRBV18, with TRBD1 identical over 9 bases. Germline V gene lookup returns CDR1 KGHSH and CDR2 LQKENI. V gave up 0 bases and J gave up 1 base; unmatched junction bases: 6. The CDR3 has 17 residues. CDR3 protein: CASSPPAGTGQNTEAFF. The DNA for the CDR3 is TGTGCCAGCTCACCACCGGCGGGGACAGGGCAGAACACTGAAGCTTTCTTT.

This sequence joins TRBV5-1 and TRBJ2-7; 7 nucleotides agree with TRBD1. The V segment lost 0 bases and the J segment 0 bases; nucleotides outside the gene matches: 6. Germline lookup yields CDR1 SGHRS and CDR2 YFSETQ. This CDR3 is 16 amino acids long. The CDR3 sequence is CASSLGVDRVSYEQYF. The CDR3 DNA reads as TGCGCCAGCAGCTTGGGGGTAGACAGGGTCTCCTACGAGCAGTACTTC.

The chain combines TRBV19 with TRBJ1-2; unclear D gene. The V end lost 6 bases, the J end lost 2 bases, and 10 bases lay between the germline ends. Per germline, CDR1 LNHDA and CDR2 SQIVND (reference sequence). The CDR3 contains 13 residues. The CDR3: CASSKSSNYGYTF. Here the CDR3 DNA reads TGTGCCAGTAGCAAATCGAGCAACTATGGCTACACCTTC.

The CDR3 reads CASRPGTGGRNEQFF. The CDR3 DNA reads as TGTGCCAGCAGACCCGGGACAGGGGGAAGAAATGAGCAGTTCTTC. The chain combines TRBV6-5 with TRBJ2-1; 11 bases match TRBD1. V trimming: 6 bases; J trimming: 7 bases; junction bases outside the gene matches: 8. The CDR3 has 15 residues. Germline CDR1 MNHEY, CDR2 SVGAGI.

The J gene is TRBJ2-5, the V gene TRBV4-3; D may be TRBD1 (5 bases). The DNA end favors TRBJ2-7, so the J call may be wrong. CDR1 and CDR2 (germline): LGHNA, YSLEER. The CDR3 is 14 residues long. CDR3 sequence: CASSQSDNSYEQYF. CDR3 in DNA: TGCGCCAGCAGCCAGTCGGACAACTCCTACGAGCAGTACTTC.

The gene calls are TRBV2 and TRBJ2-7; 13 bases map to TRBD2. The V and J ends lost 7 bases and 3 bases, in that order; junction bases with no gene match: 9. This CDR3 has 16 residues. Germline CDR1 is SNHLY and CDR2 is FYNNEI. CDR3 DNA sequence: TGTGCCAGCACCCCGACTAGCGGGAGGTATGGCTACGAGCAGTACTTC. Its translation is CASTPTSGRYGYEQYF.

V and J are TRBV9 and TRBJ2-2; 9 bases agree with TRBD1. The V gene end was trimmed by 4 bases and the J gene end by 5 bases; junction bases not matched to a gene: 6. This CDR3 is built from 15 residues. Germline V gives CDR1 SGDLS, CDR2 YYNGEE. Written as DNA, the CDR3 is TGTGCCAGCAGCTCCCAACAGGGGGCAACCGGGGAGCTGTTTTTT. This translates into CASSSQQGATGELFF.

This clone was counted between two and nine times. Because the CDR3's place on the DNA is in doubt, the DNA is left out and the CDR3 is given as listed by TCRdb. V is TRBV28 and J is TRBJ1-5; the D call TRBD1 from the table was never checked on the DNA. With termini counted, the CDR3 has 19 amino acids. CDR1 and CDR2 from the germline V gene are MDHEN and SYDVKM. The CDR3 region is CASSSSSRDRGISNQPQHF.

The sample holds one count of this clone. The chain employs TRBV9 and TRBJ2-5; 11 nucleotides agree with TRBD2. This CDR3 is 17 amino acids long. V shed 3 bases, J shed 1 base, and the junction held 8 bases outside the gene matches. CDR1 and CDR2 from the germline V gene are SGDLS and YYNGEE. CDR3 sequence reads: CASSARSTSGVQETQYF. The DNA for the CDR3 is TGTGCCAGCAGCGCCCGGTCGACTAGCGGGGTCCAAGAGACCCAGTACTTC.

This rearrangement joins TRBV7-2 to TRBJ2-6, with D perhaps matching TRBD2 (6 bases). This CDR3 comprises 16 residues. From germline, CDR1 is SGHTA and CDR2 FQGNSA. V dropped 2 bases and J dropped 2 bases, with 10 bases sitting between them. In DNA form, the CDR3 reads TGTGCCAGCAGCTTATACGGGGGAACTGGGGCCAACGTCCTGACTTTC. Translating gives CASSLYGGTGANVLTF. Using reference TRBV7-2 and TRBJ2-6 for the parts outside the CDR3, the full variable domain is GAGVSQSPSNKVTEKGKDVELRCDPISGHTALYWYRQSLGQGLEFLIYFQGNSAPDKSGLPSDRFSAERTGGSVSTLTIQRTQQEDSAVYLCASSLYGGTGANVLTFGAGSRLTVL.

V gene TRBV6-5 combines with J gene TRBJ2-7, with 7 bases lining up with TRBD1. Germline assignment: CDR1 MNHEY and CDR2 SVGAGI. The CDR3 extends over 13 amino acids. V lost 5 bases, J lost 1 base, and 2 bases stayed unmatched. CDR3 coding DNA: TGTGCCAGCAGTCGGACAGGTTCCTACGAGCAGTACTTC. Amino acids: CASSRTGSYEQYF.